This T cell receptor (beta chain) was profiled in a study of blood T cell repertoires in COVID-19. At the level of the study: The United States, Italy and Spain supplied acute and convalescent COVID-19 samples. The cDNA or gDNA used as material had been derived from T cells, B-cell-depleted T cells, or PBMCs.

The junction had 8 bases not matched to a gene; V was cut back by 6 bases and J by 6 bases. Germline CDR1 MGHRA, CDR2 YSYEKL. The CDR3 contains 15 residues. As processed by the authors: The authors estimated nucleated cell counts from reference gene primer amplification. Sequencing was performed with immunoSEQ multiplex PCR; in TCRdb, only in-frame clones are kept and a portion is missing. V, J and clone size were drawn from that table, and D and trimming were deduced from the DNA. The data show some 80,000 clones, 75% to 85% seen once. The TCR sequence derives from a woman in her thirties or forties with active or convalescent COVID-19. The material sequenced was peripheral blood. This chain links TRBV4-1 with TRBJ1-6; TRBD1 agrees at 7 bases. This chain's CDR3 is CASSQGRQGNSPLHF. The CDR3 DNA sequence: TGCGCCAGCAGTCAGGGAAGACAGGGTAATTCACCCCTCCACTTT.